One and the same sample provided the 14 T cell receptor beta chains below, sequenced in a study of cytomegalovirus exposure and HLA in healthy donors. The PCR had 60 Vbeta and 13 Jbeta primers. Repertoires were generated with immunoSEQ multiplex PCR, while TCRdb's copy carries only in-frame clones and drops some. The repertoire table contains about 130,000 clones. The sequencing input was PBMCs. These receptors originate from a middle-aged man in good health and CMV-seronegative.

CDR3 sequence (DNA): TGTGCCATCAGTACGGACAGGGGGTTTTCCGAGCAGTACTTC. Its translation: CAISTDRGFSEQYF. The chain carries TRBV10-3 and TRBJ2-7; 10 bases are a match to TRBD1. V lost 5 bases and J lost 6; bases outside the gene matches: 7. Germline lookup yields CDR1 ENHRY and CDR2 SYGVKD. The CDR3 has 14 amino acids.

The chain combines TRBV10-3 with TRBJ1-6; no clear D gene. The CDR3 covers 16 residues. Germline V gives CDR1 ENHRY, CDR2 SYGVKD. The V and J ends lost 0 bases and 0 bases respectively, with 6 bases between them. The CDR3 reads CAISESMSSYNSPLHF. As DNA, the CDR3 is TGTGCCATCAGTGAGTCCATGAGCTCCTATAATTCACCCCTCCACTTT.

This chain uses TRBV9 with TRBJ2-1; 9 nucleotides align to TRBD2. Germline CDR1 and CDR2: SGDLS and YYNGEE. This CDR3 region has 14 residues. V lost 3 bases to trimming and J lost 8 bases; unmatched junction nucleotides: 6. Here the CDR3 reads CASSETSGGDEQFF. The CDR3 DNA reads TGTGCCAGCAGCGAGACTAGCGGAGGCGATGAGCAGTTCTTC.

The chain is built from TRBV10-2 and TRBJ2-1, with 8 bases lining up with TRBD2. Germline V gene sequence: CDR1 WSHSY, CDR2 SAAADI. V lost 3 bases and J lost 2; bases outside the gene matches: 3. This CDR3 is built from 15 residues. The CDR3, as DNA: TGCGCCAGCAGTGATGGAGCGGGAGCCTACAATGAGCAGTTCTTC. As protein: CASSDGAGAYNEQFF.

The genes are TRBV7-9 and TRBJ1-4; possible D gene TRBD1, 6 bases. The CDR3 runs to 17 residues. V lost 0 bases to trimming and J lost 4 bases, with 15 bases between them. Germline CDR1 is SEHNR and CDR2 is FQNEAQ (reference sequence). CDR3 sequence: CASSLAGRGNYNEKLFF. In nucleotides, the CDR3 is TGTGCCAGCAGCTTAGCAGGCAGGGGCAACTATAATGAAAAACTGTTTTTT.

The rearrangement links TRBV19 to TRBJ2-3, with D possibly TRBD2 on 5 matching bases. This CDR3 region has 12 residues. V dropped 5 bases and J dropped 7 bases, with 10 bases sitting between them. Germline values: CDR1 LNHDA, CDR2 SQIVND (reference sequence). CDR3 amino acids: CASSVDSYTQYF. In DNA, the CDR3 is TGTGCCAGTAGTGTGGACTCATATACGCAGTATTTT.

In DNA form, the CDR3 reads TGCGCCAGCAGTCAATCCTCTCCGCTAGCGGGAGGGTCCCTTGACTACGAGCAGTACTTC. Amino acids: CASSQSSPLAGGSLDYEQYF. The chain has TRBV23-1 and TRBJ2-7; TRBD2 aligns across 12 bases. TRBV23-1 is flagged as an ORF with uncertain function. V was pared by 0 bases and J by 3 bases, with 15 bases of the junction left unmatched. CDR3 length: 20 amino acids.

The chain is built from TRBV29-1 and TRBJ1-1; D is perhaps TRBD1 (5 bases). Germline values: CDR1 SQVTM, CDR2 ANQGSEA. This CDR3 is built from 12 residues. The V end was cut by 5 bases, the J end by 4 bases, with 11 bases between. The CDR3 nucleotides read TGCAGCGTTAGTCAGGGAACCACTGAAGCTTTCTTT. It encodes CSVSQGTTEAFF.

The V call is TRBV5-1, the J call TRBJ2-5, with 7 bases matching TRBD1. Germline loops: CDR1 SGHRS, CDR2 YFSETQ. This CDR3 has 15 residues. V lost 4 bases, J lost 0 bases, and 6 bases stayed unmatched. CDR3 loop: CASSQYRGNQETQYF. CDR3 sequence (DNA): TGCGCCAGCAGCCAGTACAGGGGTAACCAAGAGACCCAGTACTTC.

This sequence joins TRBV7-9 and TRBJ2-1; the match to TRBD2 covers 12 bases. The ends lost 5 bases at V and 6 bases at J; junction bases unmatched: 5. From germline, CDR1 is SEHNR and CDR2 FQNEAQ (reference sequence). The CDR3 spans 15 residues. As DNA, the CDR3 is TGTGCCAGCAGCACGTCTAGCGGGAGGGCCAATGAGCAGTTCTTC. This translates into CASSTSSGRANEQFF. The whole variable domain, remainder taken from reference TRBV7-9 and TRBJ2-1, is DTGVSQNPRHKITKRGQNVTFRCDPISEHNRLYWYRQTLGQGPEFLTYFQNEAQLEKSRLLSDRFSAERPKGSFSTLEIQRTEQGDSAMYLCASSTSSGRANEQFFGPGTRLTVL.

The chain links TRBV4-1 to TRBJ1-5; maybe TRBD1 (5 bases). The CDR3 is 17 residues long. Germline V lookup: CDR1 MGHRA, CDR2 YSYEKL. Trimming shortened V by 0 bases and J by 4 bases, and 16 bases separated the two germline ends. CDR3 nucleotide sequence: TGCGCCAGCAGCCAAGAAGGCGCCGGGGGTGGAAATCAGCCCCAGCATTTT. Translating it yields CASSQEGAGGGNQPQHF.

V and J are TRBV9 and TRBJ2-3; 8 bases map to TRBD2. V lost 4 bases to trimming and J lost 2 bases; unmatched junction nucleotides: 9. The CDR3 totals 16 residues. CDR1 is SGDLS and CDR2 is YYNGEE in the germline V gene. CDR3 bases: TGTGCCAGCAGCTTGTTAGCGGGATCCTACACAGATACGCAGTATTTT. This translates into CASSLLAGSYTDTQYF.

The CDR3 nucleotides are TGTGCCATCAGTGAGTCGGCAGGGGGCTTAGAGACCCAGTACTTC. Its translation is CAISESAGGLETQYF. The V call is TRBV10-3, the J call TRBJ2-5; 8 nucleotides line up with TRBD1. In germline, CDR1 is ENHRY, CDR2 SYGVKD. This CDR3 has 15 amino acids. V was pared by 0 bases and J by 4 bases, with 4 bases of the junction left unmatched.

The chain carries TRBV5-6 and TRBJ2-7, with 7 bases lining up with TRBD1. Unmatched junction bases numbered 6, after V lost 4 bases and J lost 5 bases. Looked up from germline, CDR1 is SGHDT and CDR2 is YYEEEE. The CDR3 loop spans 13 amino acids. For the CDR3, the DNA is TGTGCCAGCAGCCCTGACAGGGTCCACGAGCAGTACTTC. It is translated as CASSPDRVHEQYF.